These 32 T cell receptor beta chains share one sample of origin, sequenced in a study of CXCR3-negative and CXCR3-positive naive CD8 T cells. cDNA libraries for TRB were generated by 5' RACE incorporating UMI labels. TCRdb reworked the 5' RACE reads into one entry per CDR3 protein, no DNA. The sample's table shows more than 35,000 distinct CDR3 sequences. The sample comprised memory CD8+ T cells from blood. These receptors were obtained from a human donor in good health. Some clones in this sample may be carry-over from other donors' samples.

The rearrangement joins TRBV5-1 to TRBJ2-7. Looked up from germline, CDR1 is SGHRS and CDR2 is YFSETQ. This CDR3 contains 11 residues. This CDR3 reads CASSLGYEQYF.

The chain carries TRBV4-3 and TRBJ2-7; TCRdb gives TRBD1 as the D gene, but with no DNA this cannot be confirmed. The germline gives CDR1 LGHNA, CDR2 YSLEER. The CDR3 contains 15 residues. Here the CDR3 reads CASSPGTGGFYEQYF.

The gene calls are TRBV6-2 or TRBV6-3 and TRBJ2-2. CDR3 length: 13 amino acids. CDR1 is MNHEY and CDR2 is SVGEGT in the germline V gene. This CDR3 is CATLSSNTGELFF.

V and J are TRBV7-2 and TRBJ2-1. The length of the CDR3 is 12 residues. Germline V lookup: CDR1 SGHTA, CDR2 FQGNSA. This chain's CDR3 is CASSLMGNEQFF.

V usage is TRBV29-1 and J usage is TRBJ2-7; with no DNA, the TCRdb D assignment of TRBD1 cannot be verified. The CDR3 is 18 residues long. Looked up from germline, CDR1 is SQVTM and CDR2 is ANQGSEA. CDR3 region: CSVVVPQDRRQGSYEQYF.

The rearrangement uses TRBV25-1 and TRBJ1-5; TCRdb's D call of TRBD1 is untestable without DNA. Germline V gives CDR1 MGHDK, CDR2 SYGVNS. This CDR3 contains 11 residues. The CDR3 reads CASSDRGAQHF.

The chain carries TRBV15 and TRBJ1-2; TCRdb outputs TRBD1, but without DNA this stays unchecked. The germline CDR1 and CDR2 sequences are LNHNV and YYDKDF (reference sequence). The CDR3 length is 14 residues. The CDR3 sequence: CATRGTGGLYGYTF.

This chain uses TRBV5-5 with TRBJ2-5; TCRdb calls TRBD2, which cannot be checked without DNA. Germline-derived CDR1 and CDR2 are SGHKS and YYEKEE (reference sequence). The CDR3 loop spans 16 amino acids. This CDR3 reads CASSLVMRGGQETQYF.

Here the CDR3 reads CASRNNQPQHF. V usage is TRBV28 and J usage is TRBJ1-5. The CDR3 totals 11 residues. Germline values: CDR1 MDHEN, CDR2 SYDVKM. Supplemented by reference TRBV28 and TRBJ1-5, the full variable domain reads DVKVTQSSRYLVKRTGEKVFLECVQDMDHENMFWYRQDPGLGLRLIYFSYDVKMKEKGDIPEGYSVSREKKERFSLILESASTNQTSMYLCASRNNQPQHFGDGTRLSIL.

The J gene is TRBJ2-3, the V gene TRBV6-4; the D call from TCRdb, TRBD1, cannot be confirmed without DNA. Germline CDR1 reads MRHNA; CDR2 reads SNTAGT. There are 13 residues in the CDR3. CDR3 sequence: CATQDSYTDTQYF.

Here the CDR3 reads CASSYRAGGYGYTF. The V call is TRBV6-5, the J call TRBJ1-2. The CDR3 sequence is 14 residues long. From germline, CDR1 is MNHEY and CDR2 SVGAGI.

J is TRBJ1-1 and V is TRBV12-3 or TRBV12-4. This CDR3 contains 13 residues. This CDR3 is CASSLLVGTEAFF.

The chain has TRBV4-2 and TRBJ2-2; TCRdb proposes TRBD2, but this gene call is untestable without DNA. The CDR3 length is 17 residues. CDR1 and CDR2 from the germline V gene are LGHNA and YNFKEQ. CDR3 protein: CASSQETSGGVIGELFF.

The genes are TRBV24-1 and TRBJ2-6; TCRdb outputs TRBD1, but without DNA this stays unchecked. Germline-derived CDR1 and CDR2 are KGHDR and SFDVKD. CDR3 size: 17 residues. The CDR3: CATSGLGRDSGANVLTF.

The chain has TRBV15 and TRBJ1-2; TCRdb selects TRBD1, and the lack of DNA leaves this call unchecked. The length of the CDR3 is 15 residues. Germline CDR1 reads LNHNV; CDR2 reads YYDKDF (reference sequence). The CDR3 loop is CATSPYGGAVNGYTF.

The chain carries TRBV7-2 and TRBJ2-2. Germline V lookup: CDR1 SGHTA, CDR2 FQGNSA. The CDR3 loop spans 15 amino acids. The CDR3 region is CASRSSGNVAGELFF.

The V call is TRBV28, the J call TRBJ2-3; the TCRdb call, TRBD2, lacks DNA for checking. CDR1 and CDR2 (germline): MDHEN, SYDVKM. This CDR3 is built from 16 residues. CDR3 protein: CASSPWTSGTTDTQYF.

The chain combines TRBV7-8 with TRBJ1-5; the D call from TCRdb, TRBD1, cannot be confirmed without DNA. The germline V gene has CDR1 SGHVS and CDR2 FQNEAQ. The CDR3 consists of 15 residues. CDR3 protein: CASSLWGAGNQPQHF.

The rearrangement joins TRBV20-1 to TRBJ2-4; the TRBD1 assignment by TCRdb is unverifiable without DNA. The CDR3 covers 13 residues. Germline V gives CDR1 DFQATT, CDR2 SNEGSKA (reference sequence). CDR3 protein: CSASFATENIQYF.

This chain connects TRBV9 to TRBJ1-3. Germline V gives CDR1 SGDLS, CDR2 YYNGEE. The CDR3 contains 14 residues. CDR3 in amino acids: CASSVGNSGNTIYF.

This chain joins TRBV7-6 and TRBJ2-2; TCRdb's D call, TRBD2, is unchecked because there is no DNA. CDR1 and CDR2 from the germline V gene are SGHVS and FNYEAQ. This CDR3 has 19 amino acids. CDR3: CASSLVGPSGGAWTGELFF.

V usage is TRBV12-3 or TRBV12-4 and J usage is TRBJ1-2; TCRdb reports TRBD1, a call that lacks DNA to check it against. The length of the CDR3 is 12 residues. CDR3 amino acids: CASAATAYGYTF.

The chain uses TRBV27 and TRBJ2-1; TCRdb proposes TRBD2, but this gene call is untestable without DNA. The CDR3 is 15 amino acids. Germline V lookup: CDR1 MNHEY, CDR2 SMNVEV (reference sequence). Here the CDR3 reads CASSFKSGSFNEQFF.

This chain links TRBV14 with TRBJ2-7; TCRdb names TRBD1, which stays unverified in the absence of DNA. The germline V gene has CDR1 SGHDN and CDR2 FVKESK. This CDR3 region has 16 residues. CDR3: CASSQDRGTGFYEQYF.

This chain links TRBV13 with TRBJ2-5; with no DNA, the TCRdb D assignment of TRBD2 cannot be verified. In germline, CDR1 is PRHDT, CDR2 FYEKMQ (reference sequence). The CDR3 extends over 14 amino acids. The CDR3 spells CTSSSPGGTETQYF.

The chain couples TRBV11-2 to TRBJ2-1; checking the TCRdb D call of TRBD1 is not possible without DNA. The length of the CDR3 is 17 residues. The germline CDR1 and CDR2 sequences are SGHAT and FQNNGV. CDR3: CASSSPPGQATYNEQFF.

This rearrangement joins TRBV11-2 to TRBJ2-1; TCRdb's D gene call, TRBD2, goes unchecked for lack of DNA. The germline V gene has CDR1 SGHAT and CDR2 FQNNGV. CDR3 length equals 19 residues. CDR3 sequence: CASSLEGIGSVAGNYEQFF.

V and J are TRBV29-1 and TRBJ2-7; the D call of TRBD1 rests on TCRdb alone, since no DNA is present to check it. The CDR3 runs to 13 residues. Germline V gene data show CDR1 as SQVTM and CDR2 as ANQGSEA. The CDR3 loop reads CSVVGTGQYEQYF.

Here the CDR3 reads CATSRGTGGNEQFF. The chain is built from TRBV15 and TRBJ2-1; TCRdb gives TRBD1 as the D gene, but with no DNA this cannot be confirmed. Per germline, CDR1 LNHNV and CDR2 YYDKDF (reference sequence). The CDR3 sequence is 14 residues long.

The chain employs TRBV4-3 and TRBJ1-1. This CDR3 spans 16 amino acids. Germline lookup yields CDR1 LGHNA and CDR2 YSLEER. The CDR3 is CASSQDDWGGGTEAFF.

The rearrangement links TRBV19 to TRBJ2-7. There are 14 residues in the CDR3. Germline CDR1 and CDR2: LNHDA and SQIVND (reference sequence). The chain's CDR3 is CASSIVGHSYEQYF.

J is TRBJ1-3 and V is TRBV4-2. CDR3 length: 12 amino acids. The germline V gene has CDR1 LGHNA and CDR2 YNFKEQ. This CDR3 reads CASSQDRSKIYF.